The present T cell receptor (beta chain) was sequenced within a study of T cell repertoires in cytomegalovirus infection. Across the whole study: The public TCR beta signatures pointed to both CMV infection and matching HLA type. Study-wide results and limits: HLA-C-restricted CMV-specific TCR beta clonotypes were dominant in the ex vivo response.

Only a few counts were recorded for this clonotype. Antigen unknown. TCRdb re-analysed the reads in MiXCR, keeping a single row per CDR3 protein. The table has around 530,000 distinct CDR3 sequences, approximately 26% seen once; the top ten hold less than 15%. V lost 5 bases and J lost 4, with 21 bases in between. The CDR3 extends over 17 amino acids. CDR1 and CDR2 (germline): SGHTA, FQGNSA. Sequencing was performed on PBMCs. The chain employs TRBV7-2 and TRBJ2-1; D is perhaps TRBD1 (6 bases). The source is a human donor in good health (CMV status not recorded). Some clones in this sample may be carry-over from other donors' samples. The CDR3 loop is CASSHEPTGNRYNEQFF. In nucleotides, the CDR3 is TGTGCCAGCAGCCATGAACCTACAGGGAATAGATACAATGAGCAGTTCTTC.